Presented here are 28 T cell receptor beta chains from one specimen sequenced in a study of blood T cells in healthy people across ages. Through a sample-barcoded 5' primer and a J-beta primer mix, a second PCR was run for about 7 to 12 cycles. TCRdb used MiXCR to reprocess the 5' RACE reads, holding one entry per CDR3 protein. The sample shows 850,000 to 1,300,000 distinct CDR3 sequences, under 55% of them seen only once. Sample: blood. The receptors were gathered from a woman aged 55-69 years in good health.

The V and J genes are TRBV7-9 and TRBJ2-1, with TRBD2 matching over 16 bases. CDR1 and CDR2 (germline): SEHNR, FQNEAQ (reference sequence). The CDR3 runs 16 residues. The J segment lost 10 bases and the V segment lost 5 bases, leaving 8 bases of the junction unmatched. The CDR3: CASSPSGTSGRGEQFF. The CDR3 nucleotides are TGTGCCAGCAGCCCGTCCGGGACTAGCGGGAGGGGAGAGCAGTTCTTC.

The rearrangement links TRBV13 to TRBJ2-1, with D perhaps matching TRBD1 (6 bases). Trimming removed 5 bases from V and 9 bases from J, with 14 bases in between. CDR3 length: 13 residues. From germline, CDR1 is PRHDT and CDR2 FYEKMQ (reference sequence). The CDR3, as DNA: TGTGCCAGCAGCCACAGGGCCTACGGTGAGCAGTTCTTC. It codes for CASSHRAYGEQFF. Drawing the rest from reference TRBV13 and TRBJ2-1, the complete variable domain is AAGVIQSPRHLIKEKRETATLKCYPIPRHDTVYWYQQGPGQDPQFLISFYEKMQSDKGSIPDRFSAQQFSDYHSELNMSSLELGDSALYFCASSHRAYGEQFFGPGTRLTVL.

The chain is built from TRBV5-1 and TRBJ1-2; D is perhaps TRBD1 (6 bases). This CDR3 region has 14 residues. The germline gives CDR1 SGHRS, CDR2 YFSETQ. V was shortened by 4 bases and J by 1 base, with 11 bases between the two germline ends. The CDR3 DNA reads TGCGCCAGCAGCCAACGGACAGATAACTATGGCTACACCTTC. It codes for CASSQRTDNYGYTF.

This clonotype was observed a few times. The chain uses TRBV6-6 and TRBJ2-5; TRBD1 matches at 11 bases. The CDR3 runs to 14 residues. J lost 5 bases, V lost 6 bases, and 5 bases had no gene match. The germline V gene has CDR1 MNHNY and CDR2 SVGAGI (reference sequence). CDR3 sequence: CASRPGTGGETQYF. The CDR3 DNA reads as TGTGCCAGCAGGCCCGGGACAGGGGGTGAGACCCAGTACTTC.

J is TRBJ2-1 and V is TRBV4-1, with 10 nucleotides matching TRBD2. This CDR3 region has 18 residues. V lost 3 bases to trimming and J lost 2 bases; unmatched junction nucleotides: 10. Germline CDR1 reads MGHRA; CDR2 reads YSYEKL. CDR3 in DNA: TGCGCCAGCAGCCATGGGGCCAGGCTAGCGGGAGCCTACAATGAGCAGTTCTTC. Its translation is CASSHGARLAGAYNEQFF.

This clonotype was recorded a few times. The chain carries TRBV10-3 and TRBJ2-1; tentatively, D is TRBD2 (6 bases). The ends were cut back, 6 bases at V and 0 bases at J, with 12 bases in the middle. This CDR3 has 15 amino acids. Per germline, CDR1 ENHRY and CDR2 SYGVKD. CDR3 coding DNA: TGTGCCATCAGGCCCGGGACTTACTCCTACAATGAGCAGTTCTTC. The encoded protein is CAIRPGTYSYNEQFF.

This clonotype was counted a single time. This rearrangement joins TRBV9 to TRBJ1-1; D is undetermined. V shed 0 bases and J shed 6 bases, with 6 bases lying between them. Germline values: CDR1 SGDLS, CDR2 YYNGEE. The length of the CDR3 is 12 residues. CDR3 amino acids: CASSVGGAEAFF. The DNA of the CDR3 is TGTGCCAGCAGCGTAGGAGGCGCTGAAGCTTTCTTT.

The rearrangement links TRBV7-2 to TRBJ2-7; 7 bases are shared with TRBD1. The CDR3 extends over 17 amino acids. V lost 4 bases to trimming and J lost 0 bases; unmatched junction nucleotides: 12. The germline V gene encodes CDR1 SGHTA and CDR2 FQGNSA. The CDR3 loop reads CASSSIGTALSSYEQYF. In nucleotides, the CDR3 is TGTGCCAGCAGCTCAATAGGGACAGCGCTAAGCTCCTACGAGCAGTACTTC. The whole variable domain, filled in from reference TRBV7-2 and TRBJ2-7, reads GAGVSQSPSNKVTEKGKDVELRCDPISGHTALYWYRQSLGQGLEFLIYFQGNSAPDKSGLPSDRFSAERTGGSVSTLTIQRTQQEDSAVYLCASSSIGTALSSYEQYFGPGTRLTVT.

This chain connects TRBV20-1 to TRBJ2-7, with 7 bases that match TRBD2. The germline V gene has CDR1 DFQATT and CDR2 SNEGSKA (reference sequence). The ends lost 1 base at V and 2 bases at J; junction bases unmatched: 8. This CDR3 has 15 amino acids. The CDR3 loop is CSARVRASGTYEQYF. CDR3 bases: TGCAGTGCTAGAGTTCGGGCTAGCGGCACCTACGAGCAGTACTTC.

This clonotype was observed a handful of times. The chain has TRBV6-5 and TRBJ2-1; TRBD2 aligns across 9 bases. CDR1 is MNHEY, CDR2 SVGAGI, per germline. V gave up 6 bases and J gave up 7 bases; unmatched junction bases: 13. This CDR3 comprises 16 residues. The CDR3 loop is CASSPWAGGPSNEQFF. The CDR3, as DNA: TGTGCCAGCAGCCCGTGGGCGGGAGGGCCATCAAATGAGCAGTTCTTC.

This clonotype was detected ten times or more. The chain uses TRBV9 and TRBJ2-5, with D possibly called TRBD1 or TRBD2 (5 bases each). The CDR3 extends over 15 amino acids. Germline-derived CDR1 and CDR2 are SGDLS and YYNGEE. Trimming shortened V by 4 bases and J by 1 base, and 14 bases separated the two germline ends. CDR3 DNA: TGTGCCAGCAGCCCTAGGGGACGGTTCCAAGAGACCCAGTACTTC. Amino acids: CASSPRGRFQETQYF.

The CDR3 DNA follows: TGTGCCAGCAGCCAAGGGGAGGGGCGGACTAATGAAAAACTGTTTTTT. Translation: CASSQGEGRTNEKLFF. The V gene is TRBV3-1, the J gene TRBJ1-4; the D gene is possibly TRBD1 (5 bases). Trimming stripped 1 base from V and 2 bases from J, with 11 bases between. The CDR3 has 16 residues. Germline V gives CDR1 LGHDT, CDR2 YNNKEL (reference sequence).

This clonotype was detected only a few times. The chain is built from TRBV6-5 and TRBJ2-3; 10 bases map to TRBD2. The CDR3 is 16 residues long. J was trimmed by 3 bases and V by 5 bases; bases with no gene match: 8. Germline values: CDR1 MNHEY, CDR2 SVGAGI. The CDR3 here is CASSGTSVRVTDTQYF. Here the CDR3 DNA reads TGTGCCAGCAGTGGGACTAGCGTCCGGGTAACAGATACGCAGTATTTT.

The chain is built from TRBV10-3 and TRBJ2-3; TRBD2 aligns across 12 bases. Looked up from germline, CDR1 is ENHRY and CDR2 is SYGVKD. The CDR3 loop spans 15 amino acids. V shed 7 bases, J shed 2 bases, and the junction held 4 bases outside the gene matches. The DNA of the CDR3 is TGTGCCATCAAGGGACTAGCGGGCGTCACAGATACGCAGTATTTT. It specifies CAIKGLAGVTDTQYF.

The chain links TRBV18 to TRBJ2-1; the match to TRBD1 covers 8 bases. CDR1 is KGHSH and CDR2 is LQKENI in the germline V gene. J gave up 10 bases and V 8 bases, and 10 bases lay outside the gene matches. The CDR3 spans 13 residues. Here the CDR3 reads CASVETGAHEQFF. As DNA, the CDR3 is TGTGCCAGCGTAGAGACAGGGGCCCACGAGCAGTTCTTC.

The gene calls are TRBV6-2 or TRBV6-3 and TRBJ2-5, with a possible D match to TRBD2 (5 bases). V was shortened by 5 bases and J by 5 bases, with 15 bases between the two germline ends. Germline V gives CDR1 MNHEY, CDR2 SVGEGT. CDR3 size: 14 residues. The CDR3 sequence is CASSQTTSAETQYF. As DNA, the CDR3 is TGTGCCAGCAGTCAGACTACCTCGGCGGAGACCCAGTACTTC.

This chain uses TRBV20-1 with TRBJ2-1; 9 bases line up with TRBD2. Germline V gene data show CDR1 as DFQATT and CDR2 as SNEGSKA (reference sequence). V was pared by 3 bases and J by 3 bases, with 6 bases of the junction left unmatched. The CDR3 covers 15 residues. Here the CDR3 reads CSASRLAGHYNEQFF. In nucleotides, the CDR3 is TGCAGTGCTAGTCGTCTAGCGGGACACTACAATGAGCAGTTCTTC.

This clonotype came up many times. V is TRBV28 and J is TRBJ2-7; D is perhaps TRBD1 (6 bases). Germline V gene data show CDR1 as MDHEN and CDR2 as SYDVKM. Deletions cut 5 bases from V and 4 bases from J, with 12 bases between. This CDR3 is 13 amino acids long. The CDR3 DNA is TGTGCCAGCAGTATCGGGACACCTTACGAGCAGTACTTC. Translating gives CASSIGTPYEQYF.

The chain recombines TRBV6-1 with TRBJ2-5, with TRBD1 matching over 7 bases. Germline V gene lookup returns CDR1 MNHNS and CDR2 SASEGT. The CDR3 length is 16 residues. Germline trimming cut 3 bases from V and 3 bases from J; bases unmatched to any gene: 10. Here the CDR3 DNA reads TGTGCCAGCAGTGACGCAACAGGGGCAGAGAAAGAGACCCAGTACTTC. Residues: CASSDATGAEKETQYF.

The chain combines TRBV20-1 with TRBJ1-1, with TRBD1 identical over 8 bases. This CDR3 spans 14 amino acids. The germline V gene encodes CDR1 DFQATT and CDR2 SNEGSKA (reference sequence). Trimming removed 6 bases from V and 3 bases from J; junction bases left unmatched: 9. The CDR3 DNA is TGCAGTGCCACGCTCAGGGGGCAGGACACTGAAGCTTTCTTT. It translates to CSATLRGQDTEAFF.

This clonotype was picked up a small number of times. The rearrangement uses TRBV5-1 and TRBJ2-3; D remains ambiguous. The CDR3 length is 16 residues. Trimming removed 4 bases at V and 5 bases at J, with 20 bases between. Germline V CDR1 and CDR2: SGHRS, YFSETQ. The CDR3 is CASSPRAVTSGDTQYF. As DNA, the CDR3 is TGCGCCAGCAGCCCTAGGGCCGTAACATCGGGAGATACGCAGTATTTT.

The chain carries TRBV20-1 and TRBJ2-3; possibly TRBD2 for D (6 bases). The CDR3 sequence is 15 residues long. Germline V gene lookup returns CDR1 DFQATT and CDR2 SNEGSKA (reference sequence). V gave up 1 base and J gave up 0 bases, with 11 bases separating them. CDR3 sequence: CSARGGGGSTDTQYF. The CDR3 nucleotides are TGCAGTGCTAGAGGGGGTGGGGGGAGCACAGATACGCAGTATTTT.

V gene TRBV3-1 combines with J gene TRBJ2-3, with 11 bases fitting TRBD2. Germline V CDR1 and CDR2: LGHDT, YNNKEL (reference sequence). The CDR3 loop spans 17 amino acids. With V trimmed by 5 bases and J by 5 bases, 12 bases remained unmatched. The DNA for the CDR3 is TGTGCCAGCAGCACCCGCAGGCTAGCGGGGGGCGTAGATACGCAGTATTTT. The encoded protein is CASSTRRLAGGVDTQYF.

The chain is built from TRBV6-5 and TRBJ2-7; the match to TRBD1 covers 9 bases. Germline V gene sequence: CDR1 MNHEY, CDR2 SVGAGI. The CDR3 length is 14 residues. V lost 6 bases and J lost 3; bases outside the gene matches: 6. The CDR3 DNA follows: TGTGCCAGCAGGAGGACAGGGGCCCACTACGAGCAGTACTTC. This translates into CASRRTGAHYEQYF.

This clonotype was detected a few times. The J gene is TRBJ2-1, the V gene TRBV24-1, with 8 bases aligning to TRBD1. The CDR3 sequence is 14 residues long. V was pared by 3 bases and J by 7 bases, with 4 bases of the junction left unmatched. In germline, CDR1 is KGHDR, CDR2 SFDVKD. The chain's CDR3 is CATSDLRTGNEQFF. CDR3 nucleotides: TGTGCCACCAGTGATCTGAGGACAGGGAATGAGCAGTTCTTC.

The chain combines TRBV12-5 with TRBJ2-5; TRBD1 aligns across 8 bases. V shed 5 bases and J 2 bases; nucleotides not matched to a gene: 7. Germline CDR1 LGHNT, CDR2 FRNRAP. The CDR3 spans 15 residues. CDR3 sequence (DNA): TGTGCTAGTGGTCCAGGCGGGACAGGACAAGAGACCCAGTACTTC. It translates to CASGPGGTGQETQYF.

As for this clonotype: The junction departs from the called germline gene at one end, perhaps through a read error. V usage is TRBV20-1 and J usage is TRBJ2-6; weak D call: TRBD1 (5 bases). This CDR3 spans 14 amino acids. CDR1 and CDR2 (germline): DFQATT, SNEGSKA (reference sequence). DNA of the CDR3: TGCAGTGCTAGCGAACAAGCTGGGGCCGACGTCCTGACTTTC. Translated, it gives CSASEQAGADVLTF.

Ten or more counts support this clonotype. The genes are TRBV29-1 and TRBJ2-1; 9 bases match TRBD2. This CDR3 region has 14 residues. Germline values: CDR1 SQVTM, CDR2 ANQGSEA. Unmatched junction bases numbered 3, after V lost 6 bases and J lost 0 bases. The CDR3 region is CSVVSGSSYNEQFF. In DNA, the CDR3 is TGCAGCGTCGTTAGCGGGAGCTCCTACAATGAGCAGTTCTTC.